A selection of T cell receptor beta chains follows, all from one sample in a study of T-cell memory formation after mild COVID-19. TCRdb passed the 5' RACE reads through MiXCR, listing each CDR3 protein once. Among fewer than 650,000 distinct CDR3 sequences listed, 20% to 25% were seen once. The sequenced sample consisted of PBMCs or a T cell subset sorted from them (not recorded which). The receptors derive from an adult woman who had mild COVID-19 (a few samples of this study predate the infection). Cell type and time point are not known. Each CDR3 is given without its conserved first and last residue.

CDR3aa	v_gene	j_gene
ATSDDRSATGTQY	TRBV24-1	TRBJ2-3
ASSLWTEQEAF	TRBV4-1	TRBJ1-1
ASSYLSGNSYEQY	TRBV6-2/TRBV6-3	TRBJ2-7
ASSLALLRDGGGTQY	TRBV7-2	TRBJ2-3
ATSDPWRGQGYT	TRBV24-1	TRBJ1-2
ASSIVAGPFSEAF	TRBV19	TRBJ1-1
SAQGTDRAYGYT	TRBV29-1	TRBJ1-2
ASSLLAENTEAF	TRBV12-3/TRBV12-4	TRBJ1-1
ASNRQGANTEAF	TRBV6-1	TRBJ1-1
ASSYARTGYSGANVLT	TRBV5-1	TRBJ2-6
ATSRATRSGELF	TRBV15	TRBJ2-2
ASSTRTSGSYEQY	TRBV28	TRBJ2-7
ASSYEPGTVSYEQY	TRBV6-2/TRBV6-3	TRBJ2-7
ASSAGTGNQPQH	TRBV9	TRBJ1-5
ASSLGRGHDGYT	TRBV7-8	TRBJ1-2
ASSQGGTEAF	TRBV7-9	TRBJ1-1
ASSLGTWGTDTQY	TRBV4-2	TRBJ2-3
ASTPGSRVNTEAF	TRBV12-3/TRBV12-4	TRBJ1-1
ASRFPLRTENTGELF	TRBV19	TRBJ2-2
ASSPPLRGRATNEKLF	TRBV7-9	TRBJ1-4
ATSRRSGGTEAF	TRBV15	TRBJ1-1
ASSISYSNQPQH	TRBV19	TRBJ1-5
ASSVIHLSSNEQF	TRBV27	TRBJ2-1
ASSIGTSGSLYEQY	TRBV7-9	TRBJ2-7
ASSYSGHVNYGYT	TRBV6-5	TRBJ1-2
SAPGHLSGMNTEAF	TRBV20-1	TRBJ1-1
SVEIAGGSTDTQY	TRBV29-1	TRBJ2-3
ASSPVAREGYEQY	TRBV18	TRBJ2-7
SARTGGRDYGYT	TRBV20-1	TRBJ1-2
ASLPRGVPYEQY	TRBV6-2/TRBV6-3	TRBJ2-7
ASSQQGGDQPQH	TRBV18	TRBJ1-5
ASRPGASDTQY	TRBV5-1	TRBJ2-3
ASSLESSHNEQF	TRBV7-6	TRBJ2-1
ATSDFKFGFDRGHTASYEQY	TRBV24-1	TRBJ2-7
ASSLIVGEEQF	TRBV5-1	TRBJ2-1
ASSLTFDGSFYGYT	TRBV7-2	TRBJ1-2
ASSVGNRVGEQY	TRBV9	TRBJ2-7
ASSYRTGNNEQF	TRBV11-3	TRBJ2-1
ASSPWTGATEAF	TRBV6-5	TRBJ1-1
ASKQDRGSYEQY	TRBV19	TRBJ2-7
ASTPANYGYT	TRBV7-9	TRBJ1-2